A selection of T cell receptor beta chains follows, all from one sample in a study of blood T cell repertoires in COVID-19. The repertoire was sequenced with immunoSEQ multiplex PCR; TCRdb's copy has only in-frame clones and lacks some. The repertoire consists of fewer than 350,000 clones, with about nine tenths occurring once and the leading ten covering about 9.5%. Sequencing was done on a sample of PBMCs or T cells enriched from blood (not recorded which). The source of these receptors is a woman aged 40-49 years who had recovered from COVID-19. The CDR3 runs from the conserved cysteine through the conserved F or W. The order of the fields is J gene, clone size, D gene, V gene, CDR3 protein, CDR3 DNA. The D gene is left open where the match is weak. Size values are once, few and many counts, or a class for expanded clones, and some rows have none.

TRBJ1-4	NA	TRBD1	TRBV25-1	CASSEFQGANEKLFF	TGTGCCAGCAGTGAATTCCAGGGGGCCAATGAAAAACTGTTTTTT
TRBJ1-5	NA	NA	TRBV28	CASSGPSANQPQHF	TGTGCCAGCAGTGGTCCCAGCGCCAATCAGCCCCAGCATTTT
TRBJ2-1	NA	NA	TRBV6-2/TRBV6-3	CASSWTSSYNEQFF	TGTGCCAGCAGTTGGACAAGCTCCTACAATGAGCAGTTCTTC
TRBJ1-2	NA	NA	TRBV7-8	CASSETAPRSYGYTF	TGTGCCAGCAGCGAGACAGCGCCAAGGAGCTATGGCTACACCTTC
TRBJ1-4	NA	NA	TRBV10-1	CANRVGGEKLFF	TGCGCCAACAGGGTCGGGGGTGAAAAACTGTTTTTT
TRBJ1-3	NA	NA	TRBV19	CASSTGLGAGNTIYF	TGTGCCAGTAGTACAGGTCTGGGCGCTGGAAACACCATATATTTT
TRBJ2-7	once	TRBD2	TRBV9	CASSVGSSGGYEQYF	TGTGCCAGCAGCGTAGGATCTAGCGGGGGTTACGAGCAGTACTTC
TRBJ2-7	few	TRBD2	TRBV7-9	CATNPGLTYEQYF	TGTGCCACCAACCCGGGACTAACCTACGAGCAGTACTTC
TRBJ2-7	NA	NA	TRBV27	CASSLRSYEQYF	TGTGCCAGCAGTTTACGCAGCTACGAGCAGTACTTC
TRBJ2-5	few	TRBD2	TRBV4-2	CASSHLGTSGIQETQYF	TGTGCCAGCAGCCACTTAGGGACTAGCGGGATCCAAGAGACCCAGTACTTC
TRBJ1-2	NA	TRBD1	TRBV18	CASSPVATGPTGDYGYTF	TGTGCCAGCTCACCAGTGGCGACAGGCCCCACAGGGGACTATGGCTACACCTTC
TRBJ2-1	NA	NA	TRBV15	CATSSRSTGLDNEQFF	TGTGCCACCAGCAGCCGATCTACCGGACTTGACAATGAGCAGTTCTTC
TRBJ2-1	NA	TRBD1	TRBV10-1	CASSESDRGDYNEQFF	TGCGCCAGCAGTGAGTCGGACAGGGGGGATTACAATGAGCAGTTCTTC
TRBJ1-6	once	TRBD1	TRBV18	CASSPPGQNNSPLHF	TGTGCCAGCTCACCACCGGGACAGAATAATTCACCCCTCCACTTT
TRBJ2-7	NA	TRBD1	TRBV15	CATSRVGQGEDEQYF	TGTGCCACCAGCAGAGTAGGACAGGGGGAGGACGAGCAGTACTTC
TRBJ2-7	NA	TRBD2	TRBV9	CASSAGTSALYEQYF	TGTGCCAGCAGCGCCGGTACTAGCGCGCTTTACGAGCAGTACTTC
TRBJ2-7	NA	TRBD2	TRBV6-5	CASSYSLLAGYEQYF	TGTGCCAGCAGTTACTCTTTACTAGCGGGATACGAGCAGTACTTC
TRBJ1-5	NA	NA	TRBV28	CASSWYDGSQPQHF	TGTGCCAGCAGTTGGTACGACGGGAGTCAGCCCCAGCATTTT
TRBJ1-3	NA	TRBD1	TRBV5-1	CASSEGTVSGNTIYF	TGCGCCAGCAGCGAGGGGACAGTCTCTGGAAACACCATATATTTT
TRBJ1-5	NA	TRBD1	TRBV27	CASSPRGTGGRNQPQHF	TGTGCCAGCAGTCCGAGGGGGACAGGGGGCCGAAATCAGCCCCAGCATTTT
TRBJ1-1	few	NA	TRBV9	CASSVEPGFAEAFF	TGTGCCAGCAGCGTAGAGCCGGGGTTCGCTGAAGCTTTCTTT
TRBJ2-7	NA	TRBD1	TRBV27	CASSRDRGLTSSYEQYF	TGTGCCAGCAGCAGGGACAGGGGGCTGACAAGCTCCTACGAGCAGTACTTC
TRBJ1-2	NA	NA	TRBV7-2	CASSLDPRGSYGYTF	TGTGCCAGCAGCTTAGATCCCCGAGGGAGCTATGGCTACACCTTC
TRBJ2-3	NA	TRBD2	TRBV13	CASSLGRRLAGQVANTQYF	TGTGCCAGCAGCTTAGGCCGGAGGCTAGCGGGACAAGTTGCAAATACGCAGTATTTT
TRBJ2-1	NA	TRBD2	TRBV7-9	CASVQLTSVSEQFF	TGTGCCAGCGTACAGCTGACTAGCGTAAGTGAGCAGTTCTTC